This entry lists 22 T cell receptor beta chains sequenced from one sample in a study of blood T cells in healthy people across ages. A second PCR of roughly 7 to 11 cycles used a sample-barcoded 5' primer and a J-beta primer mix. From the 5' RACE reads, TCRdb called clonotypes with MiXCR, one entry per CDR3 protein. The data contain roughly 680,000 distinct CDR3 sequences, under 65% of them singletons. Sequencing was done on a sample of blood. These receptors originate from a woman over 75 in good health.

The J gene is TRBJ2-7, the V gene TRBV18, with D possibly matching TRBD1 (6 bases). The germline CDR1 and CDR2 sequences are KGHSH and LQKENI. The CDR3 length is 15 residues. V lost 0 bases, J lost 0 bases, and 9 bases lay in between. The CDR3 DNA sequence: TGTGCCAGCTCACCACCGGGGACACACTCCTACGAGCAGTACTTC. As protein: CASSPPGTHSYEQYF.

This clonotype occurred a few times. The chain's CDR3 is CSVVPWTGQETQYF. The CDR3 DNA reads as TGCAGCGTCGTTCCGTGGACAGGCCAAGAGACCCAGTACTTC. This sequence joins TRBV29-1 and TRBJ2-5; 7 bases align to TRBD1. V was pared by 6 bases and J by 1 base, with 8 bases of the junction left unmatched. Germline values: CDR1 SQVTM, CDR2 ANQGSEA. The CDR3 spans 14 residues.

In regard to this clonotype: This could be a read error, since a much larger clone is one nucleotide away. CDR3: CASSRSPADTQYF. The CDR3, as DNA: TGTGCCAGCAGTCGAAGCCCCGCAGATACGCAGTATTTT. V usage is TRBV6-1 and J usage is TRBJ2-3; no definite D call. The germline gives CDR1 MNHNS, CDR2 SASEGT. This CDR3 contains 13 residues. The V end was cut by 5 bases, the J end by 4 bases, with 10 bases between.

The V and J genes are TRBV29-1 and TRBJ1-1, with TRBD1 matching over 9 bases. The CDR3 is 13 residues long. V lost 5 bases and J lost 5; bases outside the gene matches: 6. CDR1 and CDR2 (germline): SQVTM, ANQGSEA. CDR3 bases: TGCAGCGTTATACAGGGGGCCGGGACTGAAGCTTTCTTT. This sequence encodes CSVIQGAGTEAFF.

This chain uses TRBV9 with TRBJ2-1; 10 bases fit TRBD2. CDR3 length: 15 residues. Germline loops: CDR1 SGDLS, CDR2 YYNGEE. The ends lost 3 bases at V and 8 bases at J; junction bases unmatched: 8. The CDR3 DNA reads TGTGCCAGCAGCGCAGCTAGCGGGAGTGGCGATGAGCAGTTCTTC. This encodes CASSAASGSGDEQFF.

This clonotype was recorded at least ten times. The gene calls are TRBV12-3 or TRBV12-4 and TRBJ2-5; D gene ambiguous. Trimming cost V 6 bases and J 4 bases, with 6 bases left between them. There are 11 residues in the CDR3. CDR3: CASRNRETQYF. The CDR3 bases are TGTGCCAGCAGAAACAGAGAGACCCAGTACTTC.

The gene calls are TRBV27 and TRBJ2-7, with TRBD2 as a possible D gene (5 bases). Germline V CDR1 and CDR2: MNHEY, SMNVEV (reference sequence). This CDR3 is built from 13 residues. The ends were cut back, 6 bases at V and 6 bases at J, with 15 bases in the middle. This chain's CDR3 is CASSPSSSGEQYF. In DNA, the CDR3 is TGTGCCAGCAGCCCCTCTAGCTCCGGCGAGCAGTACTTC.

The rearrangement uses TRBV12-3 or TRBV12-4 and TRBJ2-7, with 8 bases that match TRBD1. Matching the DNA end better, TRBJ2-5 makes the J call doubtful. The length of the CDR3 is 13 residues. The CDR3 loop reads CASRRTGTETQYF. The CDR3 DNA follows: TGTGCCAGCAGGCGGACAGGGACGGAGACCCAGTACTTC.

The sample holds many counts of this clonotype. The gene calls are TRBV2 and TRBJ2-5; no reliable D call. The CDR3 totals 11 residues. V lost 1 base to trimming and J lost 3 bases, with 0 bases between them. Germline-derived CDR1 and CDR2 are SNHLY and FYNNEI. The CDR3 reads CASSEEETQYF. The CDR3 nucleotides are TGTGCCAGCAGTGAAGAAGAGACCCAGTACTTC.

In its sample, this clonotype was seen many times. The chain carries TRBV29-1 and TRBJ1-2; TRBD1 is a possible D gene (5 bases). Trimming removed 7 bases from V and 8 bases from J, with 29 bases in between. The germline V gene encodes CDR1 SQVTM and CDR2 ANQGSEA. CDR3 length: 16 amino acids. The CDR3 sequence is CSALGQGRTGLRGYTF. The CDR3 DNA reads as TGCAGCGCCCTTGGGCAGGGCAGAACGGGGCTTAGAGGCTACACCTTC.

V gene TRBV28 combines with J gene TRBJ1-3; weak D call: TRBD1 (6 bases). The V gene lost 2 bases and the J gene lost 5 bases, with 10 bases spanning the gap. The CDR3 length is 14 residues. CDR1 MDHEN and CDR2 SYDVKM come from the germline V gene. The CDR3 sequence: CASSLQGPRNTIYF. DNA for the CDR3: TGTGCCAGCAGTTTACAGGGGCCGAGAAACACCATATATTTT.

The chain has TRBV6-5 and TRBJ2-3, with 7 nucleotides matching TRBD1. Germline V gene lookup returns CDR1 MNHEY and CDR2 SVGAGI. The CDR3 spans 15 residues. Trimming took 4 bases from V and 0 from J; bases not matched to a gene: 4. The CDR3 spells CASSLQGISTDTQYF. In nucleotides, the CDR3 is TGTGCCAGCAGTTTACAGGGGATTAGCACAGATACGCAGTATTTT.

As to this clonotype: Given a much more abundant clone one base away, this may be a read error. V usage is TRBV27 and J usage is TRBJ2-7; D might be TRBD2 (6 bases). The CDR3 runs 14 residues. V was cut by 3 bases and J by 4 bases, with 13 bases left in between. Germline V gene data show CDR1 as MNHEY and CDR2 as SMNVEV (reference sequence). The CDR3 DNA follows: TGTGCCAGCAGTTTGGGGGGATACAGATACGAGCAGTACTTC. This sequence encodes CASSLGGYRYEQYF.

The chain couples TRBV29-1 to TRBJ2-2; tentatively, D is TRBD1 (5 bases). Trimming pared 4 bases from V and 6 bases from J, leaving 15 bases between. Germline V gene lookup returns CDR1 SQVTM and CDR2 ANQGSEA. The CDR3 is 14 amino acids. The chain's CDR3 is CSVGRSGLPGELFF. The DNA for the CDR3 is TGCAGCGTTGGAAGGTCAGGGCTGCCCGGGGAGCTGTTTTTT.

This clonotype has only one observation. This may come from a read error, since a much larger clone is one base off. J is TRBJ2-3 and V is TRBV15, with 7 bases matching TRBD2. The CDR3 is made up of 16 amino acids. CDR1 LNHNV and CDR2 YYDKDF come from the germline V gene (reference sequence). The CDR3 loop is CAASRDRTRHSDTQYF. The CDR3 coding sequence is TGTGCCGCCAGCAGAGATAGGACTAGACATTCAGATACGCAGTATTTT.

The J gene is TRBJ1-2, the V gene TRBV6-5; D call uncertain. Trimming cost V 4 bases and J 6 bases, with 24 bases left between them. In germline, CDR1 is MNHEY, CDR2 SVGAGI. This CDR3 contains 17 residues. CDR3 protein: CASSCSPTALRRNGYTF. Written as DNA, the CDR3 is TGTGCCAGCAGTTGTTCACCTACTGCCCTCCGTCGAAATGGCTACACCTTC.

This rearrangement joins TRBV20-1 to TRBJ1-4; maybe TRBD1 (6 bases). V lost 2 bases and J lost 7, with 17 bases in between. Germline lookup yields CDR1 DFQATT and CDR2 SNEGSKA (reference sequence). This CDR3 spans 15 amino acids. The CDR3 is CSARSFGGAAEKLFF. CDR3 sequence (DNA): TGCAGTGCTAGATCGTTCGGGGGGGCGGCTGAAAAACTGTTTTTT.

The V gene is TRBV7-9, the J gene TRBJ1-6, with D uncertain. This CDR3 has 14 residues. The germline gives CDR1 SEHNR, CDR2 FQNEAQ (reference sequence). Trimming cost V 7 bases and J 7 bases, with 14 bases left between them. CDR3 sequence reads: CASNLGVLNSPLHF. The CDR3 DNA follows: TGTGCCAGCAACCTTGGGGTCCTGAATTCACCCCTCCACTTT.

The rearrangement joins TRBV10-3 to TRBJ2-3; 9 bases agree with TRBD1. The CDR3 runs 13 residues. With 2 bases clipped from V and 13 bases from J, the junction kept 7 bases outside the gene matches. Germline CDR1 reads ENHRY; CDR2 reads SYGVKD. The CDR3 DNA reads as TGTGCCATCAGTGAGCCTAGGGACAGGGCGGAGTATTTT. It specifies CAISEPRDRAEYF.

The chain is built from TRBV7-3 and TRBJ2-7, with D tentatively TRBD2 (6 bases). Germline-derived CDR1 and CDR2 are SGHTA and FQGTGA. The V end was cut by 5 bases, the J end by 7 bases, with 18 bases between. The CDR3 loop spans 14 amino acids. CDR3 sequence (DNA): TGTGCCAGCAGCCCTGGGACTTCTTCCAATGAGCAGTACTTC. The encoded protein is CASSPGTSSNEQYF.

This rearrangement joins TRBV10-3 to TRBJ2-3; tentatively, D is TRBD2 (5 bases). Trimming cost V 6 bases and J 1 base, with 17 bases left between them. This CDR3 has 16 amino acids. The V gene's germline CDR1 is ENHRY and CDR2 SYGVKD. Here the CDR3 DNA reads TGTGCCATCAGGAGTCGAGCGGCCACTCGCACAGATACGCAGTATTTT. This translates into CAIRSRAATRTDTQYF.

This chain links TRBV3-1 with TRBJ1-5; D is unclear. This CDR3 has 14 amino acids. V lost 1 base and J lost 3, with 7 bases in between. Germline V gene sequence: CDR1 LGHDT, CDR2 YNNKEL (reference sequence). As DNA, the CDR3 is TGTGCCAGCAGCCAAGGGAGAGTCAATCAGCCCCAGCATTTT. As protein: CASSQGRVNQPQHF. The full variable domain, completed using reference TRBV3-1 and TRBJ1-5, is DTAVSQTPKYLVTQMGNDKSIKCEQNLGHDTMYWYKQDSKKFLKIMFSYNNKELIINETVPNRFSPKSPDKAHLNLHINSLELGDSAVYFCASSQGRVNQPQHFGDGTRLSIL.